This T cell receptor beta chain is from a study of T cell responses to AZD1222 COVID-19 vaccine. Sequencing used immunoSEQ multiplex PCR; TCRdb keeps in-frame clones, though not all of them. The data contain 250,000 to 300,000 clones, around 93% of them seen just once; the ten biggest clones take up 0.55%. Germline values: CDR1 SEHNR, CDR2 FQNEAQ (reference sequence). The J segment lost 2 bases and the V segment lost 7 bases, leaving 10 bases of the junction unmatched. CDR3 length equals 15 residues. The study, taken as a whole, reports: The peak T cell response came first, and repertoires were sampled only after it. The reported proportion of spike-specific TCRs targeting unmutated variant regions was nearly half. It should be noted that donors were predominantly white British and more often female, and clonal diversity was possibly underestimated. Baseline testing showed seropositivity in only a handful of AZD1222 recipients.

Concerning this clone: Its matching antigen is unknown.

Sequenced material: peripheral blood, taken 28 days after the second AZD1222 dose. The receptor's source is an adult who received the AZD1222 COVID-19 vaccine. The genes are TRBV7-9 and TRBJ1-1; 7 bases map to TRBD1. CDR3 sequence: CASNLGGQRNTEAFF. For the CDR3, the DNA is TGTGCCAGCAACCTCGGGGGACAGCGCAACACTGAAGCTTTCTTT.